This T cell receptor (beta chain) originates from a study of spatial heterogeneity in lung cancer. Study details: The donor group consisted of 55 to 85 patients who had untreated, early-stage non-small cell lung cancer. In the raw reads, each unique TCR and UMI combination was present more than ten times on average.

TCRdb re-derived calls from the 5' RACE reads in MiXCR, one entry per CDR3 protein. The data contain about 120,000 distinct CDR3 sequences, 9% to 15% of them seen just once; the ten biggest clones take up approximately 15%. This clonotype was observed many times. Trimming removed 7 bases at V and 10 bases at J, with 13 bases between. This CDR3 region has 10 residues. Germline CDR1 is SQVTM and CDR2 is ANQGSEA. Time point given: blood at routine non-recurrence follow-up after resection. Tumor, nontumor lung or frozen PBMC supplied whole RNA that was sequenced unsorted. The chain links TRBV29-1 to TRBJ1-1, with D possibly TRBD1 on 5 matching bases. This clonotype was sampled from a male donor with early-stage non-small cell lung cancer. Sequences were derived from PBMCs, sampled at follow-up. The CDR3 nucleotides read TGCAGCGCTGGGACCGGCGGAGCTTTCTTT. This gives the protein CSAGTGGAFF.